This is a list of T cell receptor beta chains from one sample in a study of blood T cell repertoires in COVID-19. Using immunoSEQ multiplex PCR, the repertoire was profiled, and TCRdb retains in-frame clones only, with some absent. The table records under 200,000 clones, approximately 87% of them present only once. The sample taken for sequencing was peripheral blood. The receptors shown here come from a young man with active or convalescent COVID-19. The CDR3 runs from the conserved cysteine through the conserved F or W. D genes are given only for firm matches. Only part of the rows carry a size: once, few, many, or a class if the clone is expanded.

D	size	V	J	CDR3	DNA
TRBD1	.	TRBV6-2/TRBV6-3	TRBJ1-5	CASSSHGTAAAYEHF	TGTGCCAGCAGCTCTCATGGGACAGCAGCCGCCTATGAGCATTTT
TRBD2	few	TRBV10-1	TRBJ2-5	CASSESGIAGETQYF	TGCGCCAGCAGTGAGTCTGGGATAGCGGGAGAGACCCAGTACTTC
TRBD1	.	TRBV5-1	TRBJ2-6	CASSVGTASGANVLTF	TGCGCCAGCAGCGTCGGGACAGCCTCTGGGGCCAACGTCCTGACTTTC
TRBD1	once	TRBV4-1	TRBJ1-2	CASSQGQGPYGYTF	TGCGCCAGCAGCCAAGGACAGGGGCCCTATGGCTACACCTTC
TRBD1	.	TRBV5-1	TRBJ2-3	CASSAAGTVSTDTQYF	TGCGCCAGCAGCGCGGCCGGGACAGTGAGCACAGATACGCAGTATTTT
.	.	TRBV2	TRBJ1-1	CASTTGFSTEAFF	TGTGCCAGCACCACAGGGTTCTCGACTGAAGCTTTCTTT
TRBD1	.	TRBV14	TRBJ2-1	CASSQDVGQGMNEQFF	TGTGCCAGCAGCCAAGATGTCGGACAGGGGATGAATGAGCAGTTCTTC
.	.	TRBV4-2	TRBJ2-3	CASSQGGAGSSTDTQYF	TGTGCCAGCAGCCAAGGTGGAGCGGGCTCTAGCACAGATACGCAGTATTTT
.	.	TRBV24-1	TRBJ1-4	CATSVSIWGVSEKLFF	TGTGCCACCAGTGTCTCCATCTGGGGGGTTTCGGAAAAACTGTTTTTT
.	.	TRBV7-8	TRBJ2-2	CASSLNRDKAYTGELFF	TGTGCCAGCAGTCTAAACCGGGACAAAGCTTACACCGGGGAGCTGTTTTTT
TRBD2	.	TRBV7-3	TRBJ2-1	CASTQAGASYNEQFF	TGTGCCAGCACCCAAGCGGGAGCCTCCTACAATGAGCAGTTCTTC
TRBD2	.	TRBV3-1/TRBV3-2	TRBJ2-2	CASSQVTLADTGELFF	TGTGCCAGCAGCCAAGTCACCCTAGCGGACACCGGGGAGCTGTTTTTT
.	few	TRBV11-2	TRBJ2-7	CASSLAGTGIYEQYF	TGTGCCAGCAGCTTAGCCGGGACTGGTATCTACGAGCAGTACTTC